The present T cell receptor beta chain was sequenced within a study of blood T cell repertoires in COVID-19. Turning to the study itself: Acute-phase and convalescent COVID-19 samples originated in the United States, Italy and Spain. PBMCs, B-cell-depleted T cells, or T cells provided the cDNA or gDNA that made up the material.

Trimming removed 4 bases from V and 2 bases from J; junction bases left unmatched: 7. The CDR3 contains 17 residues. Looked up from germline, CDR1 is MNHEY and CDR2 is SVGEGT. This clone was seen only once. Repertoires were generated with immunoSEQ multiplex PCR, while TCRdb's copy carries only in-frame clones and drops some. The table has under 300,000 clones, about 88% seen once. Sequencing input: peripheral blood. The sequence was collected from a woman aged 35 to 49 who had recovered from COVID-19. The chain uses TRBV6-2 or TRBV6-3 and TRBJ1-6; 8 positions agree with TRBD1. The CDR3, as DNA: TGTGCCAGCAGTTCTACAGGGGGTACAACCTATAATTCACCCCTCCACTTT. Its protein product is CASSSTGGTTYNSPLHF.